The 18 T cell receptor beta chains listed next were all sequenced from one sample in a study of graft-versus-host responses after intestinal transplantation. No antigen is known for these receptors. Method: immunoSEQ multiplex PCR; TCRdb's copy keeps in-frame clones and lacks some. Of under 100,000 clones in the sample, about nine tenths are singletons; the top ten hold roughly 0.39%. The specimen comprised unstimulated CD8+ T cells sorted from spleen or lymph node cells, sampled before transplant. These TCRs come from a human donor who was the organ donor for an intestinal transplant.

This chain uses TRBV29-1 with TRBJ1-2; 11 nucleotides align to TRBD1. Trimming cost V 6 bases and J 8 bases; bases outside gene matches: 5. The CDR3 has 12 amino acids. The germline CDR1 and CDR2 sequences are SQVTM and ANQGSEA. The CDR3: CSVGQGARGYTF. In DNA form, the CDR3 reads TGCAGCGTAGGACAGGGGGCAAGGGGCTACACCTTC.

This clone came up once. The chain couples TRBV20-1 to TRBJ2-1; no clear D gene. Per the germline V gene, CDR1 is DFQATT and CDR2 is SNEGSKA (reference sequence). The ends were cut back, 7 bases at V and 9 bases at J, with 13 bases in the middle. This CDR3 comprises 11 residues. CDR3 sequence reads: CSGAGLGEQFF. Here the CDR3 DNA reads TGCAGTGGGGCCGGTTTGGGTGAGCAGTTCTTC.

The chain is built from TRBV4-1 and TRBJ2-7; maybe TRBD2 (6 bases). Trimming pared 1 base from V and 7 bases from J, leaving 11 bases between. CDR1 is MGHRA, CDR2 YSYEKL, per germline. This CDR3 is 13 amino acids long. The CDR3 DNA follows: TGCGCCAGCAGCCAAGCCCGGGGGTGGGAGCAGTACTTC. It codes for CASSQARGWEQYF.

The chain links TRBV9 to TRBJ1-1; maybe TRBD1 (5 bases). Per the germline V gene, CDR1 is SGDLS and CDR2 is YYNGEE. This CDR3 contains 17 residues. The V end was cut by 0 bases, the J end by 1 base, with 16 bases between. The CDR3 region is CASSVGGRVVGNTEAFF. The CDR3 DNA follows: TGTGCCAGCAGCGTAGGAGGCAGGGTAGTGGGGAACACTGAAGCTTTCTTT.

The rearrangement joins TRBV4-3 to TRBJ1-3; the D is unclear. Germline V gene data show CDR1 as LGHNA and CDR2 as YSLEER. Trimming cost V 6 bases and J 0 bases, with 18 bases left between them. The CDR3 contains 17 residues. Here the CDR3 reads CASRHVLEAPSGNTIYF. In nucleotides, the CDR3 is TGCGCCAGCAGGCACGTACTCGAGGCGCCCTCTGGAAACACCATATATTTT.

This chain joins TRBV18 and TRBJ2-7; 8 positions match TRBD2. The CDR3 length is 18 residues. Germline trimming cut 10 bases from V and 6 bases from J; bases unmatched to any gene: 26. The germline CDR1 and CDR2 sequences are KGHSH and LQKENI. The CDR3 DNA is TGTGCCATCCCATCACCCGAGGGGACTAGTATAACTCGCCTCGAGCAGTACTTC. As protein: CAIPSPEGTSITRLEQYF.

The chain recombines TRBV7-6 with TRBJ2-1; 7 bases are a match to TRBD1. Germline trimming cut 4 bases from V and 4 bases from J; bases unmatched to any gene: 7. The germline V gene encodes CDR1 SGHVS and CDR2 FNYEAQ. This CDR3 is built from 15 residues. CDR3 sequence (DNA): TGTGCCAGCAGCTCCCGGGACAGACCATACAATGAGCAGTTCTTC. This codes for CASSSRDRPYNEQFF.

This clone was detected a few times. This chain connects TRBV15 to TRBJ2-7; possible D gene TRBD2, 7 bases. Germline V gene lookup returns CDR1 LNHNV and CDR2 YYDKDF (reference sequence). The CDR3 is 15 amino acids. V was cut by 0 bases and J by 2 bases, with 11 bases left in between. The CDR3 protein is CATSRDRGGTYEQYF. The CDR3 DNA reads TGTGCCACCAGCAGAGATAGGGGGGGCACCTACGAGCAGTACTTC.

The genes are TRBV6-5 and TRBJ1-1; 7 positions match TRBD1. CDR3 length equals 15 residues. Trimming took 0 bases from V and 1 from J; bases not matched to a gene: 2. Per germline, CDR1 MNHEY and CDR2 SVGAGI. CDR3 sequence (DNA): TGTGCCAGCAGTTACTCGACAGGGAGGAACACTGAAGCTTTCTTT. Protein sequence: CASSYSTGRNTEAFF.

The chain couples TRBV6-5 to TRBJ1-1, with 10 bases identical to TRBD1. Germline V gives CDR1 MNHEY, CDR2 SVGAGI. The CDR3 runs 14 residues. V gave up 5 bases and J gave up 4 bases; unmatched junction bases: 4. The CDR3 nucleotides read TGTGCCAGCAGTACCCGACAGGGGGCCACTGAAGCTTTCTTT. Translated, it gives CASSTRQGATEAFF.

The chain combines TRBV7-6 with TRBJ2-5; D is possibly TRBD1 (5 bases). The J call is uncertain, as TRBJ2-7 better fits the DNA end. Per the germline V gene, CDR1 is SGHVS and CDR2 is FNYEAQ. This CDR3 contains 16 residues. The CDR3: CASSSAEWGDSYEQYF. Here the CDR3 DNA reads TGTGCCAGCAGCTCGGCTGAGTGGGGCGACTCCTACGAGCAGTACTTC.

DNA for the CDR3: TGCAGCGTTGACTGGGGGGTGAACACTGAAGCTTTCTTT. This translates into CSVDWGVNTEAFF. The chain combines TRBV29-1 with TRBJ1-1; a weak D match, TRBD1 (5 bases). Trimming left V 3 bases short and J 0 bases short, with 8 bases between. The CDR3 has 13 residues. Germline V lookup: CDR1 SQVTM, CDR2 ANQGSEA.

The chain couples TRBV9 to TRBJ2-7; 8 nucleotides align to TRBD1. Germline V lookup: CDR1 SGDLS, CDR2 YYNGEE. V dropped 3 bases and J dropped 4; count of bases not matched to a gene: 3. The CDR3 is 13 residues long. The CDR3 nucleotides read TGTGCCAGCAGCGCAACAGGGGGATACGAGCAGTACTTC. This sequence encodes CASSATGGYEQYF.

This clone has only one observation. This rearrangement joins TRBV4-1 to TRBJ1-1; D ambiguous. The CDR3 sequence is 14 residues long. Germline CDR1 reads MGHRA; CDR2 reads YSYEKL. V gave up 0 bases and J gave up 4 bases, with 9 bases separating them. The DNA for the CDR3 is TGCGCCAGCAGCCAAGATACAGTCTCCACTGAAGCTTTCTTT. Translated: CASSQDTVSTEAFF.

V gene TRBV9 combines with J gene TRBJ2-1; D is undetermined. Germline CDR1 is SGDLS and CDR2 is YYNGEE. Trimming removed 1 base at V and 1 base at J, with 9 bases between. The CDR3 is 15 residues long. CDR3 sequence (DNA): TGTGCCAGCAGCGTATCGTGGGCTTCCTACAATGAGCAGTTCTTC. Amino acid sequence: CASSVSWASYNEQFF.

V gene TRBV6-1 combines with J gene TRBJ2-5, with 8 bases lining up with TRBD2. The V gene's germline CDR1 is MNHNS and CDR2 SASEGT. V lost 11 bases, J lost 2 bases, and 10 bases stayed unmatched. The CDR3 contains 14 residues. CDR3 residues: CAVLWGGGQETQYF. In DNA, the CDR3 is TGTGCCGTTCTCTGGGGCGGGGGGCAAGAGACCCAGTACTTC.

This chain links TRBV7-9 with TRBJ2-7; 7 bases align to TRBD1. The CDR3 runs 14 residues. Germline CDR1 SEHNR, CDR2 FQNEAQ (reference sequence). Unmatched junction bases numbered 9, after V lost 9 bases and J lost 1 base. The CDR3 nucleotides read TGTGCCAGTACCGATACACAGGGGTCCTACGAGCAGTACTTC. Translation gives CASTDTQGSYEQYF.

There are a few counts of this clone. The chain has TRBV28 and TRBJ1-4; 10 nucleotides align to TRBD1. Unmatched junction bases numbered 12, after V lost 6 bases and J lost 11 bases. This CDR3 region has 15 residues. Germline V gene data show CDR1 as MDHEN and CDR2 as SYDVKM. In nucleotides, the CDR3 is TGTGCCAGCAGCCGCGCCGGGACAGGGGCCGGGAAACTGTTTTTT. It encodes CASSRAGTGAGKLFF.